This T cell receptor (beta chain) was found in a study of cytomegalovirus exposure and HLA in healthy donors. Looking at the study overall: Prior work identified 100 million to 130 million unique TCR beta sequences in around 170 million T cells.

This clone was detected only a few times. Primers included in the PCR were 60 Vbeta and 13 Jbeta primers. Data came from immunoSEQ multiplex PCR; TCRdb stores just in-frame clones and leaves some out. The sample holds roughly 140,000 clones, 68% seen once. The receptor's source is a man aged 55 to 69 in good health and CMV-seronegative. Sequenced input: PBMCs.

As DNA, the CDR3 is TGTGCCAGCAGCGTAGTACCTAGCGGGAGAACAGATACGCAGTATTTT. Amino acid sequence: CASSVVPSGRTDTQYF. The chain carries TRBV9 and TRBJ2-3; 10 bases are shared with TRBD2. With 0 bases clipped from V and 3 bases from J, the junction kept 4 bases outside the gene matches. The germline V gene has CDR1 SGDLS and CDR2 YYNGEE. The CDR3 sequence is 16 residues long.